This T cell receptor beta chain was recovered during a study of control samples from healthy donors and cancer patients (dated by TCRdb to 2018 to 2021). Notes on this clone: Which antigen it targets is not known. Base quality data are lacking; no much larger clone is found one base away.

The library came from the immunoSEQ multiplex PCR assay. The table comes from immuneACCESS by way of TCRdb, which keeps in-frame sequences with V and J called. Part of the clones is missing from these tables; in studies checked, under half for an unresolved V gene and the rest for unknown reasons. The sample data list some 80,000 clones, and under 90% of these were observed just once. The top ten hold less than 7% of the sample. From the cysteine up to the phenylalanine, the CDR3 has a length of 14 residues. The DNA shown is the 42-base CDR3, in frame from base 1. Sequences SNHLY (CDR1) and FYNNEI (CDR2) are obtained from the germline V gene. Trimming removed 5 bases from V and 6 bases from J, leaving 13 bases between the germline ends.

Sequenced sample: blood. The TCR was taken from a man in his forties or fifties in good health. The rearrangement combines TRBV2 with TRBJ2-2, with a weak D call of TRBD1 (7 bases match). The CDR3 protein: CASSYRGGAGELFF. DNA sequence: TGTGCCAGCAGTTACAGGGGAGGCGCCGGGGAGCTGTTTTTT. With all but the CDR3 taken from the reference TRBV2 and TRBJ2-2 genes, the full variable domain is: EPEVTQTPSHQVTQMGQEVILRCVPISNHLYFYWYRQILGQKVEFLVSFYNNEISEKSEIFDDQFSVERPDGSNFTLKIRSTKLEDSAMYFCASSYRGGAGELFFGEGSRLTVL.